Each of the 19 T cell receptor beta chains below was sequenced from the same sample in a study of OX40 agonist ivuxolimab in advanced cancers. Libraries were prepared by immunoSEQ multiplex PCR; TCRdb keeps only in-frame clonotypes and omits some of them. The sample consists of about 38,000 clones, around 73% of them appearing once. The sequenced sample was CD4+ or CD8+ T cells sorted from blood, obtained in a trial of the OX40 agonist ivuxolimab. The receptors derive from an adult with an advanced solid tumor such as melanoma, head and neck, liver or kidney cancer.

This clone was found once. The chain uses TRBV19 and TRBJ1-1; possibly TRBD1 for D (6 bases). Trimming took 3 bases from V and 0 from J, leaving 20 bases between them. The germline CDR1 and CDR2 sequences are LNHDA and SQIVND (reference sequence). The CDR3 runs to 18 residues. CDR3 residues: CASSIRFDRLGLNTEAFF. CDR3 in DNA: TGTGCCAGTAGTATTCGTTTTGACAGGTTAGGGTTGAACACTGAAGCTTTCTTT.

J is TRBJ2-2 and V is TRBV9; D not certain. Germline V gene lookup returns CDR1 SGDLS and CDR2 YYNGEE. Trimming shortened V by 5 bases and J by 4 bases, and 12 bases separated the two germline ends. CDR3 size: 14 residues. This CDR3 is CASRDQLATGELFF. The DNA for the CDR3 is TGTGCCAGCAGGGACCAGTTGGCCACCGGGGAGCTGTTTTTT.

V and J are TRBV4-1 and TRBJ2-1; TRBD2 matches 10 bases. The CDR3 runs to 16 residues. Trimming cost V 5 bases and J 3 bases; bases outside gene matches: 7. Germline values: CDR1 MGHRA, CDR2 YSYEKL. The CDR3 loop is CASSYQAGGIYNEQFF. The CDR3 nucleotides read TGCGCCAGCAGCTACCAAGCGGGGGGGATCTACAATGAGCAGTTCTTC.

This clone occurred a few times. The chain joins TRBV5-4 to TRBJ1-2; TRBD1 aligns across 10 bases. Germline-derived CDR1 and CDR2 are SGHNT and YYREEE (reference sequence). With 5 bases clipped from V and 8 bases from J, the junction kept 12 bases outside the gene matches. This CDR3 region has 15 residues. The CDR3 region is CASSSHLDRGTGYTF. In DNA, the CDR3 is TGTGCCAGCAGTTCGCATCTGGACAGGGGGACGGGCTACACCTTC.

This rearrangement joins TRBV6-5 to TRBJ2-5, with a weak D call TRBD2 (5 bases). Germline assignment: CDR1 MNHEY and CDR2 SVGAGI. CDR3 size: 15 residues. Trimming took off 2 bases at V and 5 bases at J, with 15 bases between the two ends. This CDR3 reads CASSYERRAWETQYF. The CDR3 DNA reads as TGTGCCAGCAGTTACGAGCGGCGCGCGTGGGAGACCCAGTACTTC.

This sequence joins TRBV28 and TRBJ2-1; D tentatively fits TRBD1 or TRBD2 (6 bases each). The CDR3 spans 17 residues. V shed 1 base and J shed 14 bases, with 27 bases lying between them. Looked up from germline, CDR1 is MDHEN and CDR2 is SYDVKM. This CDR3 is CASSLFQGRGTAKTKFF. The CDR3 coding sequence is TGTGCCAGCAGTTTATTTCAGGGGCGCGGGACCGCCAAGACGAAGTTCTTC.

The rearrangement uses TRBV6-1 and TRBJ2-1; D is uncertain. V shed 6 bases and J shed 2 bases, with 11 bases lying between them. This CDR3 comprises 14 residues. Germline CDR1 reads MNHNS; CDR2 reads SASEGT. CDR3 nucleotides: TGTGCCAGCAGGCCGGAGTATCCCTACAATGAGCAGTTCTTC. Its translation: CASRPEYPYNEQFF.

By its share, this clone is medium-sized (0.01 to 0.1%). The V gene is TRBV7-9, the J gene TRBJ2-7; D is unclear. This CDR3 has 12 amino acids. CDR1 is SEHNR, CDR2 FQNEAQ, per germline (reference sequence). Trimming removed 11 bases at V and 6 bases at J, with 17 bases between. The CDR3 DNA follows: TGTGCCCTGTACGGGCCGTCGGGCGAGCAGTACTTC. Translated: CALYGPSGEQYF.

The rearrangement joins TRBV28 to TRBJ2-1; D is undetermined. The V gene lost 7 bases and the J gene lost 1 base, with 11 bases spanning the gap. This CDR3 is built from 14 residues. Germline V gene sequence: CDR1 MDHEN, CDR2 SYDVKM. The DNA for the CDR3 is TGTGCCAGCAATACATCTCCATCCTACAATGAGCAGTTCTTC. Protein sequence: CASNTSPSYNEQFF.

This chain connects TRBV19 to TRBJ1-2; D remains unclear. Trimming took 2 bases from V and 4 from J, leaving 11 bases between them. The CDR3 spans 14 residues. Germline assignment: CDR1 LNHDA and CDR2 SQIVND (reference sequence). CDR3 in DNA: TGTGCCAGTAGTATAAAAAGCAGCGTCTATGGCTACACCTTC. Protein product: CASSIKSSVYGYTF.

The chain joins TRBV27 to TRBJ1-1; D possibly corresponds to TRBD1 (6 bases). Germline CDR1 MNHEY, CDR2 SMNVEV (reference sequence). There are 11 residues in the CDR3. Trimming stripped 6 bases from V and 4 bases from J, with 6 bases between. In DNA, the CDR3 is TGTGCCAGCAGGGACAGCACTGAAGCTTTCTTT. This translates into CASRDSTEAFF.

This clone was seen a single time. V and J are TRBV7-9 and TRBJ1-1; 9 nucleotides match TRBD1. The germline V gene has CDR1 SEHNR and CDR2 FQNEAQ (reference sequence). There are 17 residues in the CDR3. V dropped 0 bases and J dropped 1; count of bases not matched to a gene: 6. This CDR3 reads CASSLASTGGWNTEAFF. The CDR3 DNA reads as TGTGCCAGCAGCTTAGCGTCCACAGGGGGCTGGAACACTGAAGCTTTCTTT.

The genes are TRBV27 and TRBJ2-2; 8 bases are a match to TRBD1. After removal of 5 bases from V and 4 bases from J, the junction contained 9 bases not matched to a gene. The CDR3 has 16 amino acids. Germline V gene data show CDR1 as MNHEY and CDR2 as SMNVEV (reference sequence). The CDR3, as DNA: TGTGCCAGCAGTCCACAGGGGGGTTGGTCCACCGGGGAGCTGTTTTTT. Amino acids: CASSPQGGWSTGELFF.

This clone was observed a few times. The chain has TRBV7-2 and TRBJ2-7; D ambiguous. Trimming removed 5 bases from V and 7 bases from J, with 18 bases in between. The germline CDR1 and CDR2 sequences are SGHTA and FQGNSA. The CDR3 contains 14 residues. The CDR3 bases are TGTGCCAGCAGCCCCGGACCGCTTAGTGGAGAGCAGTACTTC. It yields the protein CASSPGPLSGEQYF.

V is TRBV6-6 and J is TRBJ2-5; maybe TRBD1 (5 bases). The CDR3 consists of 13 residues. CDR1 and CDR2 (germline): MNHNY, SVGAGI (reference sequence). V was shortened by 6 bases and J by 0 bases, with 8 bases between the two germline ends. The DNA for the CDR3 is TGTGCCAGCAGAGGACACCACCAAGAGACCCAGTACTTC. This gives the protein CASRGHHQETQYF.

V gene TRBV7-2 combines with J gene TRBJ2-7; the D is unclear. The length of the CDR3 is 12 residues. Germline loops: CDR1 SGHTA, CDR2 FQGNSA. The V end lost 2 bases, the J end lost 7 bases, and 9 bases lay between the germline ends. CDR3 amino acids: CASSLFPQEQYF. The CDR3 DNA reads as TGTGCCAGCAGCTTATTCCCCCAAGAGCAGTACTTC.

J is TRBJ1-2 and V is TRBV4-3, with D possibly being TRBD1 (5 bases). The V gene lost 0 bases and the J gene lost 4 bases, with 15 bases spanning the gap. The length of the CDR3 is 16 residues. Germline CDR1 is LGHNA and CDR2 is YSLEER. CDR3 sequence reads: CASSQDRVLGGYGYTF. The CDR3 nucleotides are TGCGCCAGCAGCCAAGATCGGGTCCTGGGGGGCTATGGCTACACCTTC.

V gene TRBV6-5 combines with J gene TRBJ2-3; a weak D match, TRBD2 (7 bases). The V end was cut by 6 bases, the J end by 6 bases, with 10 bases between. Germline CDR1 and CDR2: MNHEY and SVGAGI. The CDR3 sequence is 12 residues long. The CDR3 nucleotides read TGTGCCAGCAGACAGGGAGGGGATACGCAGTATTTT. Protein: CASRQGGDTQYF.

This clone was recorded a few times. In the same sample, other DNA sequences code for this CDR3. The gene calls are TRBV27 and TRBJ2-7; D gene ambiguous. CDR1 is MNHEY, CDR2 SMNVEV, per germline (reference sequence). Trimming pared 4 bases from V and 0 bases from J, leaving 4 bases between. There are 12 residues in the CDR3. The CDR3 DNA reads TGTGCCAGCAGTTCGCCCTCCTACGAGCAGTACTTC. Its protein is CASSSPSYEQYF.